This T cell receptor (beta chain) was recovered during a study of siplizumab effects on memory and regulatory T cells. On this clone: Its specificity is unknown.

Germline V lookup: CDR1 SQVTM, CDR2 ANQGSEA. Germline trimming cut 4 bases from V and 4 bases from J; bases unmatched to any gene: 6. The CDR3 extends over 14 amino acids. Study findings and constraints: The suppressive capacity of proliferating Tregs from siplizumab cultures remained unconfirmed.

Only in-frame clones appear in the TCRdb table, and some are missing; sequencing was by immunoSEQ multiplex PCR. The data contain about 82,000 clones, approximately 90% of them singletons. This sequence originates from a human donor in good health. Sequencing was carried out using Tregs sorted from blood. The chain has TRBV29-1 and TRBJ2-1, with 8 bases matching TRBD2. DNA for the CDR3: TGCAGCGTTGGTGTGCGGGGGGCTTACAATGAGCAGTTCTTC. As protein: CSVGVRGAYNEQFF.